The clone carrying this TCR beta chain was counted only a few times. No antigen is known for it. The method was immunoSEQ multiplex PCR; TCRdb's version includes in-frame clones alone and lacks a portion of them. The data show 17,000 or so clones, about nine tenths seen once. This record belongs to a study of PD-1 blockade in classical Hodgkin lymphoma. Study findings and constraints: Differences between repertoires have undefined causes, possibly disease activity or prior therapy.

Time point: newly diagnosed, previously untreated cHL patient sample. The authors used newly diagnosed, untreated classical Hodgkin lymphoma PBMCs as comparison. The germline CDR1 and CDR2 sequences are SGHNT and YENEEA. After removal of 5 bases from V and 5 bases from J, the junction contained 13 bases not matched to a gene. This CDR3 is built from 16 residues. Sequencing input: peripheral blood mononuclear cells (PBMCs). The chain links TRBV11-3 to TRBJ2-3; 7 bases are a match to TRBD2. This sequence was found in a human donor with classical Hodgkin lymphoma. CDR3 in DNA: TGTGCCAGCAGCGGGGGGTACGGGCGGGAGCGAGATACGCAGTATTTT. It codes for CASSGGYGRERDTQYF.